Presented here are 30 T cell receptor beta chains from one specimen sequenced in a study of blood T cell repertoires in COVID-19. TCRdb's table, derived via immunoSEQ multiplex PCR, lists solely in-frame clones and lacks some. Among approximately 200,000 clones listed, 86% were seen once. Sequencing used peripheral blood. The source of these receptors is a woman in her 30s with active or convalescent COVID-19.

V gene TRBV28 combines with J gene TRBJ1-3, with D possibly TRBD1 on 6 matching bases. Germline V gene data show CDR1 as MDHEN and CDR2 as SYDVKM. CDR3 length: 15 amino acids. V gave up 6 bases and J gave up 4 bases, with 16 bases separating them. The CDR3 spells CASRAPQGLGNTIYF. CDR3 nucleotides: TGTGCCAGCAGAGCCCCACAGGGTCTCGGAAACACCATATATTTT.

This clone was seen a few times. The rearrangement joins TRBV6-2 or TRBV6-3 to TRBJ2-7, with D perhaps matching TRBD2 (6 bases). The V end lost 2 bases, the J end lost 3 bases, and 8 bases lay between the germline ends. Looked up from germline, CDR1 is MNHEY and CDR2 is SVGEGT. This CDR3 contains 13 residues. The CDR3 reads CASSYGLIYEQYF. In DNA form, the CDR3 reads TGTGCCAGCAGTTACGGACTAATCTACGAGCAGTACTTC.

The chain is built from TRBV3-1 (or the pseudogene TRBV3-2) and TRBJ1-5; D unresolved. This CDR3 is built from 12 residues. Trimming left V 5 bases short and J 4 bases short, with 6 bases between. Per germline, CDR1 LGHDT and CDR2 YNNKEL (reference sequence). The CDR3 loop reads CASSGTNQPQHF. DNA for the CDR3: TGTGCCAGCAGCGGCACAAATCAGCCCCAGCATTTT.

The rearrangement joins TRBV5-1 to TRBJ1-1; D is uncertain. V was clipped by 0 bases and J by 0 bases, with 6 bases between them. CDR1 and CDR2 (germline): SGHRS, YFSETQ. The CDR3 is 14 residues long. CDR3: CASSLAELNTEAFF. The CDR3 DNA reads TGCGCCAGCAGCTTGGCTGAGCTGAACACTGAAGCTTTCTTT. The full variable domain, with the rest looked up from reference TRBV5-1 and TRBJ1-1, is KAGVTQTPRYLIKTRGQQVTLSCSPISGHRSVSWYQQTPGQGLQFLFEYFSETQRNKGNFPGRFSGRQFSNSRSEMNVSTLELGDSALYLCASSLAELNTEAFFGQGTRLTVV.

CDR3 sequence reads: CASSIEGRGQETQYF. The CDR3 bases are TGTGCCAGTAGTATTGAAGGTCGGGGGCAAGAGACCCAGTACTTC. The chain is built from TRBV19 and TRBJ2-5, with a tentative D call TRBD2 (6 bases). The CDR3 totals 15 residues. Per germline, CDR1 LNHDA and CDR2 SQIVND (reference sequence). V was clipped by 3 bases and J by 2 bases, with 13 bases between them.

The chain recombines TRBV2 with TRBJ2-2; perhaps TRBD1 as D (5 bases). V lost 8 bases and J lost 3, with 16 bases in between. This CDR3 has 15 residues. Germline V lookup: CDR1 SNHLY, CDR2 FYNNEI. The CDR3 here is CASLVTATDTGELFF. CDR3 DNA: TGTGCCAGCTTAGTGACAGCCACGGACACCGGGGAGCTGTTTTTT.

This clone was observed a single time. The J gene is TRBJ1-1, the V gene TRBV28; D gene ambiguous. Germline CDR1 is MDHEN and CDR2 is SYDVKM. V shed 6 bases and J shed 4 bases, with 12 bases lying between them. The CDR3 spans 13 residues. CDR3 residues: CASRSFGSTEAFF. CDR3 in DNA: TGTGCCAGCAGAAGTTTCGGGAGCACTGAAGCTTTCTTT.

CDR3 sequence reads: CASSLAEAGGADTQYF. In DNA, the CDR3 is TGTGCCAGCAGCTTAGCGGAAGCGGGGGGTGCAGATACGCAGTATTTT. The genes are TRBV7-9 and TRBJ2-3; TRBD2 agrees at 9 bases. CDR1 and CDR2 (germline): SEHNR, FQNEAQ (reference sequence). The CDR3 is 16 residues long. V shed 0 bases and J 4 bases; nucleotides not matched to a gene: 5. Variable domain in full (rest from reference TRBV7-9 and TRBJ2-3): DTGVSQNPRHKITKRGQNVTFRCDPISEHNRLYWYRQTLGQGPEFLTYFQNEAQLEKSRLLSDRFSAERPKGSFSTLEIQRTEQGDSAMYLCASSLAEAGGADTQYFGPGTRLTVL.

The V gene is TRBV3-1 (or the pseudogene TRBV3-2), the J gene TRBJ2-3; no reliable D call. This CDR3 region has 15 residues. V gave up 0 bases and J gave up 0 bases, with 7 bases separating them. The germline V gene has CDR1 LGHDT and CDR2 YNNKEL (reference sequence). The CDR3 DNA is TGTGCCAGCAGCCAAGAACGCAGGAGCACAGATACGCAGTATTTT. As protein: CASSQERRSTDTQYF.

This clone showed up just once. The J gene is TRBJ2-1, the V gene TRBV15; 10 nucleotides align to TRBD2. With 1 base clipped from V and 6 bases from J, the junction kept 6 bases outside the gene matches. Germline V CDR1 and CDR2: LNHNV, YYDKDF (reference sequence). The CDR3 has 16 amino acids. CDR3 loop: CATSRVPSGGANEQFF. The CDR3 region has the DNA TGTGCCACCAGCAGAGTGCCCAGCGGGGGGGCCAATGAGCAGTTCTTC.

The chain carries TRBV19 and TRBJ1-1; a weak D match, TRBD1 (5 bases). Germline V CDR1 and CDR2: LNHDA, SQIVND (reference sequence). The V and J ends lost 4 bases and 5 bases respectively, with 14 bases between them. The CDR3 length is 14 residues. The CDR3 DNA follows: TGTGCCAGTAGTAGTATAGGGGTTGTGACTGAAGCTTTCTTT. This encodes CASSSIGVVTEAFF.

This chain uses TRBV27 with TRBJ1-1, with a possible D match to TRBD1 (6 bases). Germline-derived CDR1 and CDR2 are MNHEY and SMNVEV (reference sequence). Trimming took 5 bases from V and 3 from J, leaving 22 bases between them. There are 17 residues in the CDR3. The CDR3 nucleotides read TGTGCCAGCAGTCCCTACCCCACGAGGGGGTTCCACACTGAAGCTTTCTTT. It translates to CASSPYPTRGFHTEAFF.

The CDR3 is CASSPRQARLGTDTQYF. The CDR3 DNA reads as TGTGCCAGCAGCCCAAGACAGGCCCGCCTCGGTACAGATACGCAGTATTTT. This chain uses TRBV7-8 with TRBJ2-3; D is possibly TRBD1 (6 bases). The CDR3 is 17 residues long. In germline, CDR1 is SGHVS, CDR2 FQNEAQ. V dropped 5 bases and J dropped 3 bases, with 21 bases sitting between them.

The chain employs TRBV7-6 and TRBJ1-2, with D perhaps TRBD1 (6 bases). This CDR3 is built from 13 residues. Germline V gene data show CDR1 as SGHVS and CDR2 as FNYEAQ. Deletions cut 5 bases from V and 2 bases from J, with 9 bases between. CDR3 nucleotide sequence: TGTGCCAGCAGCCCTACAGGGAACTATGGCTACACCTTC. Protein: CASSPTGNYGYTF.

This chain uses TRBV6-6 with TRBJ1-5; tentative D call: TRBD1 (5 bases). The length of the CDR3 is 14 residues. V was clipped by 7 bases and J by 5 bases, with 15 bases between them. CDR1 MNHNY and CDR2 SVGAGI come from the germline V gene (reference sequence). The CDR3 spells CASTPWGGYQPQHF. CDR3 nucleotide sequence: TGTGCCAGCACCCCCTGGGGGGGGTATCAGCCCCAGCATTTT.

The chain has TRBV27 and TRBJ2-7, with a possible D match to TRBD1 (5 bases). Germline CDR1 is MNHEY and CDR2 is SMNVEV (reference sequence). Trimming shortened V by 5 bases and J by 4 bases, and 15 bases separated the two germline ends. The CDR3 covers 14 residues. The CDR3 spells CASSQFQTDYEQYF. CDR3 in DNA: TGTGCCAGCAGTCAGTTCCAGACAGATTACGAGCAGTACTTC.

Here the CDR3 reads CASSPDRAAEQYF. The CDR3 region has the DNA TGTGCCAGCAGCCCGGACAGGGCCGCGGAGCAGTACTTC. The chain is built from TRBV3-1 (or the pseudogene TRBV3-2) and TRBJ2-7, with 8 bases lining up with TRBD1. The CDR3 is 13 residues long. V lost 4 bases, J lost 7 bases, and 6 bases stayed unmatched. The germline gives CDR1 LGHDT, CDR2 YNNKEL (reference sequence).

The CDR3 coding sequence is TGTGCCAGCAGCTTAGGATTGGCAGATCACTATGGCTACACCTTC. Translation: CASSLGLADHYGYTF. V usage is TRBV7-9 and J usage is TRBJ1-2; no clear D gene. The germline V gene has CDR1 SEHNR and CDR2 FQNEAQ (reference sequence). V was trimmed by 1 base and J by 3 bases, leaving 12 bases between them. The CDR3 spans 15 residues.

The chain links TRBV27 to TRBJ2-7; 8 bases map to TRBD1. Trimming took 2 bases from V and 1 from J; bases not matched to a gene: 13. CDR3 length: 18 residues. Germline CDR1 is MNHEY and CDR2 is SMNVEV (reference sequence). The CDR3 protein is CASSLGTGSSWGSYEQYF. The CDR3 bases are TGTGCCAGCAGTTTAGGGACAGGCTCTTCGTGGGGTTCCTACGAGCAGTACTTC.

This clone was recorded once. V usage is TRBV5-1 and J usage is TRBJ1-3, with D unclear. V dropped 4 bases and J dropped 0 bases, with 14 bases sitting between them. Looked up from germline, CDR1 is SGHRS and CDR2 is YFSETQ. CDR3 length: 16 residues. The CDR3 DNA is TGCGCCAGCAGCCTGGAGTGGGAGAACTCTGGAAACACCATATATTTT. This codes for CASSLEWENSGNTIYF.

The chain is built from TRBV3-1 (or the pseudogene TRBV3-2) and TRBJ1-2, with a weak D call TRBD1 (6 bases). Trimming cost V 2 bases and J 4 bases, with 11 bases left between them. The length of the CDR3 is 14 residues. Germline assignment: CDR1 LGHDT and CDR2 YNNKEL (reference sequence). The DNA for the CDR3 is TGTGCCAGCAGCCAACACAGGGAGGGCTATGGCTACACCTTC. Translation: CASSQHREGYGYTF.

The chain employs TRBV2 and TRBJ2-3; possible D gene TRBD2, 5 bases. The ends were cut back, 0 bases at V and 1 base at J, with 11 bases in the middle. Germline V gene data show CDR1 as SNHLY and CDR2 as FYNNEI. The CDR3 runs to 16 residues. The CDR3 DNA is TGTGCCAGCAGTGAAGCAGGGCCCGGGGGCACAGATACGCAGTATTTT. It codes for CASSEAGPGGTDTQYF.

The chain employs TRBV5-5 and TRBJ2-1; 10 nucleotides match TRBD2. Germline V lookup: CDR1 SGHKS, CDR2 YYEKEE (reference sequence). Germline trimming cut 1 base from V and 6 bases from J; bases unmatched to any gene: 7. The CDR3 spans 16 residues. This chain's CDR3 is CASSLTSGTTGNEQFF. CDR3 in DNA: TGTGCCAGCAGCTTGACTAGCGGGACAACCGGCAATGAGCAGTTCTTC.

This clone was detected a few times. This CDR3 is CATSPRRLNEKLFF. The DNA of the CDR3 is TGTGCCACCAGCCCCCGACGACTCAATGAAAAACTGTTTTTT. The chain carries TRBV15 and TRBJ1-4; no firm D call. The germline V gene has CDR1 LNHNV and CDR2 YYDKDF (reference sequence). V lost 5 bases, J lost 5 bases, and 12 bases lay in between. The CDR3 spans 14 residues.

The J gene is TRBJ2-1, the V gene TRBV10-1; D is perhaps TRBD1 (6 bases). This CDR3 comprises 14 residues. Trimming pared 2 bases from V and 8 bases from J, leaving 13 bases between. The germline CDR1 and CDR2 sequences are WNHNN and SYGVQD (reference sequence). The CDR3 region is CASSENRVSHEQFF. CDR3 DNA sequence: TGCGCCAGCAGTGAGAACAGGGTATCACATGAGCAGTTCTTC.

CDR3 sequence: CATSPPDIAGGNNEQFF. The CDR3 DNA follows: TGTGCCACCAGTCCTCCTGATATAGCGGGAGGGAACAATGAGCAGTTCTTC. The chain is built from TRBV24-1 and TRBJ2-1; 11 bases map to TRBD2. The CDR3 runs 17 residues. J lost 5 bases, V lost 6 bases, and 11 bases had no gene match. Germline-derived CDR1 and CDR2 are KGHDR and SFDVKD.

The gene calls are TRBV28 and TRBJ1-2; 7 bases map to TRBD1. This CDR3 contains 14 residues. Germline V lookup: CDR1 MDHEN, CDR2 SYDVKM. J lost 3 bases, V lost 6 bases, and 7 bases had no gene match. The CDR3 region has the DNA TGTGCCAGCAGATTCGACAGGGTTGACTATGGCTACACCTTC. This sequence encodes CASRFDRVDYGYTF.

The CDR3 region has the DNA TGTGCCACCGGGGTGCAGGGGAGTTTATCGGGCTACACCTTC. Amino acids: CATGVQGSLSGYTF. The chain uses TRBV15 and TRBJ1-2; D perhaps matches TRBD1 (6 bases). Germline values: CDR1 LNHNV, CDR2 YYDKDF (reference sequence). The CDR3 runs to 14 residues. Trimming left V 8 bases short and J 8 bases short, with 21 bases between.

The count of this clone is one. The chain joins TRBV28 to TRBJ2-5, with 9 nucleotides matching TRBD2. The CDR3 spans 16 residues. V lost 6 bases, J lost 5 bases, and 13 bases stayed unmatched. Germline CDR1 is MDHEN and CDR2 is SYDVKM. CDR3: CASSPTSGHTLETQYF. CDR3 sequence (DNA): TGTGCCAGCAGCCCGACTAGCGGCCACACTCTCGAGACCCAGTACTTC.

This chain connects TRBV10-3 to TRBJ2-1; the match to TRBD2 covers 12 bases. V was clipped by 4 bases and J by 4 bases; unmatched bases: 14. Germline V gives CDR1 ENHRY, CDR2 SYGVKD. The CDR3 has 19 residues. In DNA, the CDR3 is TGTGCCATCAGTGCCGGGACTAGCGGGTCCCGGGGGGGTTACAATGAGCAGTTCTTC. Its translation is CAISAGTSGSRGGYNEQFF.